These 25 T cell receptor beta chains were sequenced from one sample in a study of blood T cell repertoires in COVID-19. Measured with immunoSEQ multiplex PCR; TCRdb has only the in-frame clones, and not every one. The profile shows under 150,000 clones, 75% to 90% of them singletons. The source material was PBMCs or T cells enriched from blood (not recorded which). These receptors came from a man between 45 and 60 years old in a cohort exposed to, infected with or recovered from COVID-19 (not recorded which).

About this clone: Germline is not matched at one junction end, which may reflect a read error. This chain connects TRBV5-6 to TRBJ2-1; 9 bases agree with TRBD1. Germline assignment: CDR1 SGHDT and CDR2 YYEEEE. CDR3 length equals 15 residues. Here the CDR3 DNA reads TGTGCCAGCAACTTGCTACAGGGGGCCTTGAATGAGCAGTTCTTC. Amino acids: CASNLLQGALNEQFF.

This clone was seen only a few times. The chain links TRBV27 to TRBJ2-1, with no clear D. Trimming took off 7 bases at V and 5 bases at J, with 12 bases between the two ends. Germline CDR1 and CDR2: MNHEY and SMNVEV (reference sequence). The CDR3 extends over 13 amino acids. The CDR3 protein is CASTFYGDNEQFF. Here the CDR3 DNA reads TGTGCCAGCACCTTTTACGGAGACAATGAGCAGTTCTTC.

V usage is TRBV5-1 and J usage is TRBJ1-4; 9 bases are shared with TRBD1. The V gene end was trimmed by 4 bases and the J gene end by 7 bases; junction bases not matched to a gene: 5. This CDR3 spans 14 amino acids. Germline CDR1 reads SGHRS; CDR2 reads YFSETQ. The CDR3 reads CASSEPGQGEKLFF. The CDR3 nucleotides are TGCGCCAGCAGCGAACCGGGACAGGGTGAAAAACTGTTTTTT.

The rearrangement links TRBV5-1 to TRBJ2-5; TRBD1 aligns across 9 bases. This CDR3 spans 16 amino acids. V dropped 4 bases and J dropped 5; count of bases not matched to a gene: 12. CDR1 SGHRS and CDR2 YFSETQ come from the germline V gene. As DNA, the CDR3 is TGCGCCAGCAGCATCAGCGGGACAGGGTTGTGGGAGACCCAGTACTTC. Protein: CASSISGTGLWETQYF.

Concerning this clone itself: The identical CDR3 is also encoded by other nucleotide sequences in the sample. The rearrangement joins TRBV16 to TRBJ2-7; unclear D gene. V lost 4 bases and J 3 bases, leaving 4 bases between the germline ends. This CDR3 contains 11 residues. Looked up from germline, CDR1 is KGHSY and CDR2 is FQNENV. CDR3 protein: CASSPRYEQYF. As DNA, the CDR3 is TGTGCCAGCAGCCCCCGCTACGAGCAGTACTTC.

CDR3 amino acids: CASSQDPARSYEQYF. CDR3 coding DNA: TGTGCCAGCAGCCAAGATCCCGCGCGCTCCTACGAGCAGTACTTC. The gene calls are TRBV14 and TRBJ2-7; D not resolved. This CDR3 has 15 amino acids. V was cut by 0 bases and J by 0 bases, with 9 bases left in between. Germline V gene lookup returns CDR1 SGHDN and CDR2 FVKESK.

This chain links TRBV9 with TRBJ2-1, with 9 bases identical to TRBD2. CDR1 SGDLS and CDR2 YYNGEE come from the germline V gene. V lost 3 bases and J lost 4; bases outside the gene matches: 2. CDR3 size: 14 residues. CDR3 DNA sequence: TGTGCCAGCAGCGATAGCGGGGGTTACAATGAGCAGTTCTTC. This sequence encodes CASSDSGGYNEQFF.

The V gene is TRBV18, the J gene TRBJ1-1; 7 bases are shared with TRBD1. V shed 5 bases, J shed 0 bases, and the junction held 6 bases outside the gene matches. Germline V gene data show CDR1 as KGHSH and CDR2 as LQKENI. The CDR3 loop spans 15 amino acids. CDR3 DNA sequence: TGTGCCAGCTCATCGGGACAGCAGCTGAACACTGAAGCTTTCTTT. Encoded protein: CASSSGQQLNTEAFF.

The table lists this clone with a few counts. The genes are TRBV9 and TRBJ2-7; tentatively, D is TRBD2 (5 bases). This CDR3 spans 15 amino acids. Germline loops: CDR1 SGDLS, CDR2 YYNGEE. Deletions cut 2 bases from V and 0 bases from J, with 12 bases between. The CDR3 loop is CASSVAPAGSYEQYF. For the CDR3, the DNA is TGTGCCAGCAGCGTTGCGCCGGCGGGCTCCTACGAGCAGTACTTC.

The genes are TRBV5-1 and TRBJ2-7, with D possibly TRBD1 on 6 matching bases. The CDR3 sequence is 12 residues long. Germline CDR1 reads SGHRS; CDR2 reads YFSETQ. Trimming took off 2 bases at V and 6 bases at J, with 9 bases between the two ends. In DNA, the CDR3 is TGCGCCAGCAGCTTACAGGGTGGCGAGCAGTACTTC. This sequence encodes CASSLQGGEQYF.

The rearrangement joins TRBV6-5 to TRBJ2-7; weak D call: TRBD1 (6 bases). From germline, CDR1 is MNHEY and CDR2 SVGAGI. The V gene lost 6 bases and the J gene lost 3 bases, with 18 bases spanning the gap. The CDR3 runs to 15 residues. The CDR3 DNA reads TGTGCCAGCAGCCGCTACAGGGCCCAAGGCTACGAGCAGTACTTC. It specifies CASSRYRAQGYEQYF.

The chain uses TRBV30 and TRBJ2-3; 10 nucleotides agree with TRBD2. This CDR3 has 15 residues. Germline loops: CDR1 GTSNPN, CDR2 SVGIG (reference sequence). V trimming: 5 bases; J trimming: 1 base; junction bases outside the gene matches: 6. The CDR3 reads CAWAQRGGGTDTQYF. In DNA form, the CDR3 reads TGTGCCTGGGCGCAGCGGGGGGGCGGCACAGATACGCAGTATTTT.

This sequence joins TRBV5-1 and TRBJ2-5; 8 nucleotides line up with TRBD1. Trimming cost V 0 bases and J 5 bases; bases outside gene matches: 6. CDR1 is SGHRS and CDR2 is YFSETQ in the germline V gene. This CDR3 is built from 15 residues. CDR3 protein: CASSLEQGVFETQYF. CDR3 nucleotides: TGCGCCAGCAGCTTGGAACAGGGGGTTTTCGAGACCCAGTACTTC.

This clone showed up just once. The chain is built from TRBV18 and TRBJ1-1, with TRBD1 matching 9 bases. This CDR3 spans 13 amino acids. V lost 3 bases, J lost 6 bases, and 2 bases stayed unmatched. Per germline, CDR1 KGHSH and CDR2 LQKENI. CDR3 bases: TGTGCCAGCTCACCGAGGACAGGGGCTGAAGCTTTCTTT. Its translation: CASSPRTGAEAFF. The variable domain in full, with the rest retrieved from reference TRBV18 and TRBJ1-1, is NAGVMQNPRHLVRRRGQEARLRCSPMKGHSHVYWYRQLPEEGLKFMVYLQKENIIDESGMPKERFSAEFPKEGPSILRIQQVVRGDSAAYFCASSPRTGAEAFFGQGTRLTVV.

V is TRBV11-2 and J is TRBJ2-3; 11 nucleotides line up with TRBD2. Germline CDR1 and CDR2: SGHAT and FQNNGV. The V segment lost 0 bases and the J segment 10 bases; nucleotides outside the gene matches: 15. The CDR3 sequence is 18 residues long. CDR3 loop: CASSLDGVAGGQSLAQYF. CDR3 in DNA: TGTGCCAGCAGCTTAGATGGGGTAGCGGGGGGGCAGAGTTTGGCGCAGTATTTT.

The chain is built from TRBV15 and TRBJ2-1; weak D call: TRBD2 (6 bases). The CDR3 has 16 residues. Trimming shortened V by 0 bases and J by 10 bases, and 19 bases separated the two germline ends. Germline lookup yields CDR1 LNHNV and CDR2 YYDKDF (reference sequence). The CDR3 coding sequence is TGTGCCACCAGCAGAGATCTAGGGACTCCCGGCTTAGAGCAGTTCTTC. Its translation is CATSRDLGTPGLEQFF.

The chain carries TRBV9 and TRBJ2-3; 10 nucleotides align to TRBD2. The length of the CDR3 is 16 residues. Germline V gene data show CDR1 as SGDLS and CDR2 as YYNGEE. V dropped 4 bases and J dropped 0; count of bases not matched to a gene: 5. The CDR3 is CASSLRLAGSTDTQYF. CDR3 nucleotides: TGTGCCAGCAGCTTAAGACTAGCGGGCAGCACAGATACGCAGTATTTT.

The chain carries TRBV23-1 and TRBJ2-3; maybe TRBD1 (6 bases). TRBV23-1 is reported as an ORF; its role is uncertain. The CDR3 runs 18 residues. Trimming pared 0 bases from V and 0 bases from J, leaving 16 bases between. The CDR3, as DNA: TGCGCCAGCAGTCAATCACGGGACATGCCTTCTAGCACAGATACGCAGTATTTT. Protein: CASSQSRDMPSSTDTQYF.

This clone was seen only a few times. The chain has TRBV7-9 and TRBJ2-7; no clear D. The CDR3 spans 14 residues. The germline V gene encodes CDR1 SEHNR and CDR2 FQNEAQ (reference sequence). Trimming removed 5 bases at V and 0 bases at J, with 11 bases between. The DNA for the CDR3 is TGTGCCAGCAGCGCAGAGGCAAGCTCCTACGAGCAGTACTTC. Its translation: CASSAEASSYEQYF.

The rearrangement links TRBV19 to TRBJ2-7, with a weak D call TRBD1 (5 bases). CDR1 is LNHDA and CDR2 is SQIVND in the germline V gene (reference sequence). V was clipped by 5 bases and J by 1 base, with 9 bases between them. This CDR3 contains 13 residues. Here the CDR3 reads CASSHGHSYEQYF. In DNA form, the CDR3 reads TGTGCCAGTAGTCACGGACATTCCTACGAGCAGTACTTC.

The chain recombines TRBV27 with TRBJ2-1; TRBD2 agrees at 10 bases. The germline V gene encodes CDR1 MNHEY and CDR2 SMNVEV (reference sequence). V lost 7 bases, J lost 7 bases, and 13 bases stayed unmatched. The CDR3 is 16 residues long. CDR3 bases: TGTGCCAGCAATCCCCCCGGAGCGGGAGGGATTAATGAGCAGTTCTTC. This gives the protein CASNPPGAGGINEQFF.

The chain combines TRBV7-9 with TRBJ2-2; D is ambiguous. Trimming cost V 5 bases and J 2 bases, with 18 bases left between them. The CDR3 has 17 residues. Per the germline V gene, CDR1 is SEHNR and CDR2 is FQNEAQ (reference sequence). DNA of the CDR3: TGTGCCAGCAGCCCCAAGGTGGGCGCCAATAACACCGGGGAGCTGTTTTTT. Its translation: CASSPKVGANNTGELFF.

The V call is TRBV5-1, the J call TRBJ2-1; 9 nucleotides match TRBD2. Trimming removed 1 base from V and 3 bases from J; junction bases left unmatched: 2. The germline V gene has CDR1 SGHRS and CDR2 YFSETQ. This CDR3 is built from 15 residues. Here the CDR3 reads CASSLTTSGYNEQFF. The CDR3 coding sequence is TGCGCCAGCAGCTTGACGACTAGCGGCTACAATGAGCAGTTCTTC.

CDR3 loop: CASSLMITGVTEAFF. The CDR3 nucleotides are TGTGCCAGCAGCTTAATGATCACAGGGGTGACTGAAGCTTTCTTT. The chain recombines TRBV11-1 with TRBJ1-1; 7 positions match TRBD1. Germline values: CDR1 SGHAT, CDR2 FQDESV (reference sequence). The CDR3 length is 15 residues. V shed 2 bases and J 5 bases; nucleotides not matched to a gene: 8. The full variable domain, in which reference TRBV11-1 and TRBJ1-1 provide the parts outside the CDR3, is EAEVAQSPRYKITEKSQAVAFWCDPISGHATLYWYRQILGQGPELLVQFQDESVVDDSQLPKDRFSAERLKGVDSTLKIQPAELGDSAMYLCASSLMITGVTEAFFGQGTRLTVV.

V and J are TRBV7-9 and TRBJ1-5; a possible D gene is TRBD1 (5 bases). Germline values: CDR1 SEHNR, CDR2 FQNEAQ (reference sequence). Deletions cut 5 bases from V and 12 bases from J, with 17 bases between. CDR3 length: 13 amino acids. The CDR3: CASSPRDGEDQHF. CDR3 bases: TGTGCCAGCAGCCCCAGGGACGGGGAGGACCAGCATTTT.